The rows below give T cell receptor beta chains drawn from one sample of a study of T cells after yellow fever vaccination. In TCRdb, the 5' RACE reads were re-called with MiXCR into one record per CDR3 protein. The data contain around 610,000 distinct CDR3 sequences, 13% of them singletons. Material: PBMCs, obtained on the day of the yellow fever booster vaccination. The receptors originated from a man aged 30 to 45 who received the YFV17D yellow fever vaccine. CDR3s include the opening cysteine and the closing phenylalanine or tryptophan. The D gene is left open where the match is weak.

v_call: TRBV7-8; j_call: TRBJ2-3; d_call: TRBD1; cdr3_aa: CASSLGRGGARYDTQYF
v_call: TRBV5-1; j_call: TRBJ2-7; d_call: NA; cdr3_aa: CASSRDGPRYEQYF
v_call: TRBV4-2; j_call: TRBJ2-7; d_call: NA; cdr3_aa: CASSQGSAGTYEQYF
v_call: TRBV6-2/TRBV6-3; j_call: TRBJ2-1; d_call: NA; cdr3_aa: CASTRIGEQFF
v_call: TRBV7-2; j_call: TRBJ1-2; d_call: NA; cdr3_aa: CASSSLQGRGYGYTF
v_call: TRBV3-1; j_call: TRBJ2-1; d_call: TRBD2; cdr3_aa: CASSRKRLAGGRNEQFF
v_call: TRBV5-8; j_call: TRBJ2-5; d_call: NA; cdr3_aa: CASRSVSKETQYF
v_call: TRBV20-1; j_call: TRBJ2-3; d_call: TRBD2; cdr3_aa: CSAQTSGDTDTQYF
v_call: TRBV20-1; j_call: TRBJ2-7; d_call: NA; cdr3_aa: CSATISTYEQYF
v_call: TRBV20-1; j_call: TRBJ2-1; d_call: TRBD1; cdr3_aa: CSAREGGQGDYFF
v_call: TRBV18; j_call: TRBJ1-1; d_call: NA; cdr3_aa: CASSPRADQRGAEAFF
v_call: TRBV6-1; j_call: TRBJ2-7; d_call: TRBD1; cdr3_aa: CASQRTGGFDEQYF
v_call: TRBV6-2/TRBV6-3; j_call: TRBJ2-1; d_call: TRBD2; cdr3_aa: CASSSGLAAAIYNEQFF
v_call: TRBV5-4; j_call: TRBJ2-7; d_call: TRBD2; cdr3_aa: CASSSRTSGSNYEQYF
v_call: TRBV4-3; j_call: TRBJ1-6; d_call: NA; cdr3_aa: CASSQDRRGNSPLHF
v_call: TRBV29-1; j_call: TRBJ2-5; d_call: TRBD2; cdr3_aa: CSVRTSGSLKTQYF
v_call: TRBV7-2; j_call: TRBJ2-7; d_call: NA; cdr3_aa: CASSSAGRVTYEQYF
v_call: TRBV27; j_call: TRBJ1-4; d_call: NA; cdr3_aa: CASSSWQEREKLIF
v_call: TRBV7-2; j_call: TRBJ2-2; d_call: NA; cdr3_aa: CASRMGANTGELFF
v_call: TRBV2; j_call: TRBJ2-3; d_call: TRBD2; cdr3_aa: CASSYLAGRDTQYF
v_call: TRBV18; j_call: TRBJ2-7; d_call: TRBD1; cdr3_aa: CASSLRQGVRHEQYF
v_call: TRBV5-1; j_call: TRBJ1-1; d_call: TRBD1; cdr3_aa: CASSDKTGSNTEAFF
v_call: TRBV23-1; j_call: TRBJ2-1; d_call: TRBD2; cdr3_aa: CASNKASGRNYEQFF
v_call: TRBV5-4; j_call: TRBJ2-7; d_call: TRBD1; cdr3_aa: CASSLFDRGSLEQYF
v_call: TRBV5-4; j_call: TRBJ2-3; d_call: NA; cdr3_aa: CASSLGNEDTQYF
v_call: TRBV7-2; j_call: TRBJ1-1; d_call: TRBD1; cdr3_aa: CASSLAYRGPLEAFF
v_call: TRBV25-1; j_call: TRBJ2-1; d_call: TRBD2; cdr3_aa: CASSESMSGRSAFF
v_call: TRBV20-1; j_call: TRBJ2-1; d_call: TRBD1; cdr3_aa: CSANPGQGADEQFF
v_call: TRBV2; j_call: TRBJ1-1; d_call: NA; cdr3_aa: CASRDSDTEAFF
v_call: TRBV7-2; j_call: TRBJ2-1; d_call: NA; cdr3_aa: CASSLRVSHNEQFF
v_call: TRBV18; j_call: TRBJ1-4; d_call: NA; cdr3_aa: CASSPQHIRTNEKLFF
v_call: TRBV7-9; j_call: TRBJ2-1; d_call: NA; cdr3_aa: CASSAGDRYNEQFF
v_call: TRBV5-1; j_call: TRBJ2-5; d_call: NA; cdr3_aa: CASSPDSLGETQYF
v_call: TRBV12-3/TRBV12-4; j_call: TRBJ2-7; d_call: NA; cdr3_aa: CASSSGLLSSYEQYF
v_call: TRBV9; j_call: TRBJ1-6; d_call: NA; cdr3_aa: CASSVGQEPWGPLHF
v_call: TRBV4-3; j_call: TRBJ1-4; d_call: TRBD1; cdr3_aa: CASGDRFREKLFF
v_call: TRBV29-1; j_call: TRBJ2-7; d_call: TRBD1; cdr3_aa: CSVDRVTYEQYF
v_call: TRBV7-3; j_call: TRBJ2-1; d_call: TRBD2; cdr3_aa: CASSYLATRGGEQFF
v_call: TRBV4-3; j_call: TRBJ2-3; d_call: TRBD1; cdr3_aa: CASSRTTGGYTDTQYF
v_call: TRBV9; j_call: TRBJ2-7; d_call: TRBD2; cdr3_aa: CASSALGRESRYEQYF
v_call: TRBV6-1; j_call: TRBJ2-5; d_call: TRBD2; cdr3_aa: CASRPHQRERRETQYF
v_call: TRBV27; j_call: TRBJ2-1; d_call: NA; cdr3_aa: CASSQQVSYNEQFF
v_call: TRBV24-1; j_call: TRBJ2-5; d_call: TRBD2; cdr3_aa: CATSDSSGRTLETQYF
v_call: TRBV11-2; j_call: TRBJ1-4; d_call: NA; cdr3_aa: CASSLGPRSEKLFF
v_call: TRBV19; j_call: TRBJ2-7; d_call: NA; cdr3_aa: CASSIGSYYEQYF
v_call: TRBV5-1; j_call: TRBJ2-7; d_call: NA; cdr3_aa: CASSFDFDGLSYEQYF
v_call: TRBV20-1; j_call: TRBJ2-1; d_call: TRBD2; cdr3_aa: CSASRGGLAINEQFF
v_call: TRBV7-2; j_call: TRBJ2-5; d_call: NA; cdr3_aa: CASSLSASSQYF
v_call: TRBV2; j_call: TRBJ1-5; d_call: TRBD1; cdr3_aa: CASSGTGSVNQPQHF
v_call: TRBV20-1; j_call: TRBJ2-7; d_call: NA; cdr3_aa: CSASTPSTVDPYEQYF
v_call: TRBV20-1; j_call: TRBJ2-3; d_call: NA; cdr3_aa: CSARDDGQTDTQYF
v_call: TRBV7-6; j_call: TRBJ2-2; d_call: TRBD2; cdr3_aa: CASSDPGGSSLKSANTGELFF
v_call: TRBV28; j_call: TRBJ2-1; d_call: TRBD2; cdr3_aa: CASSERSGTYNEQFF
v_call: TRBV5-1; j_call: TRBJ1-1; d_call: NA; cdr3_aa: CASSPQPSITEAFF
v_call: TRBV30; j_call: TRBJ2-5; d_call: TRBD2; cdr3_aa: CAWSRVAGVGETQYF
v_call: TRBV20-1; j_call: TRBJ1-6; d_call: NA; cdr3_aa: CSASFRGTYNSPLHF
v_call: TRBV7-3; j_call: TRBJ2-1; d_call: NA; cdr3_aa: CASSFRGGNYNEQFF
v_call: TRBV4-2; j_call: TRBJ1-5; d_call: NA; cdr3_aa: CASSQDVPNQPQHF
v_call: TRBV29-1; j_call: TRBJ2-7; d_call: NA; cdr3_aa: CSVEDLAGSTYEQYF
v_call: TRBV7-3; j_call: TRBJ2-1; d_call: NA; cdr3_aa: CASSLRESNEQFF